Detailed here is one T cell receptor (beta chain). As yet, its antigen is unknown. Repertoires were generated with immunoSEQ multiplex PCR, while TCRdb's copy carries only in-frame clones and drops some. This sample has about 2 million clones, with 90% to 95% found just once. Trimming left V 1 base short and J 5 bases short, with 8 bases between. Germline CDR1 is SGHAT and CDR2 is FQNNGV. The CDR3 sequence is 13 residues long. These data belong to a study of shared clonotypes between healthy human individuals. Study outcomes and limitations: Owing to a small donor count, the genetic and exposure-history diversity represented was limited.

The sequence came from a man younger than 30 in good health. What was sequenced was naive CD4+ T cells sorted from blood. Subset meaning: CD45RA+ positively selected. This chain connects TRBV11-2 to TRBJ1-1, with D hard to call. The CDR3 here is CASSLALGTEAFF. The CDR3 region has the DNA TGTGCCAGCAGCTTAGCTTTGGGAACTGAAGCTTTCTTT.